A single sample is the source of the 20 T cell receptor beta chains below, sequenced in a study of CD8 T cells in ankylosing spondylitis. In TCRdb, the 5' RACE reads were re-called with MiXCR into one record per CDR3 protein. The sample consists of 250,000 or so distinct CDR3 sequences, more than 15% of them appearing once. What was sequenced was blood, either unsorted or a sorted T cell fraction (not recorded which). The receptors stem from a male donor with ankylosing spondylitis or in good health (not recorded which).

A few counts support this clonotype. V and J are TRBV19 and TRBJ1-2; the D is unclear. The CDR3 spans 15 residues. The germline gives CDR1 LNHDA, CDR2 SQIVND (reference sequence). V was cut by 3 bases and J by 2 bases, with 13 bases left in between. DNA of the CDR3: TGTGCCAGTAGTATCCCCCTTGGAGGGAACTATGGCTACACCTTC. Encoded protein: CASSIPLGGNYGYTF.

This rearrangement joins TRBV5-5 to TRBJ2-7; D unclear. The CDR3 sequence is 14 residues long. The ends were cut back, 4 bases at V and 5 bases at J, with 16 bases in the middle. From germline, CDR1 is SGHKS and CDR2 YYEKEE (reference sequence). This CDR3 is CASSPPYGIDEQYF. In DNA, the CDR3 is TGTGCCAGCAGCCCCCCTTATGGGATCGACGAGCAGTACTTC. The full variable domain, its missing parts supplied by reference TRBV5-5 and TRBJ2-7, is DAGVTQSPTHLIKTRGQQVTLRCSPISGHKSVSWYQQVLGQGPQFIFQYYEKEERGRGNFPDRFSARQFPNYSSELNVNALLLGDSALYLCASSPPYGIDEQYFGPGTRLTVT.

The chain combines TRBV9 with TRBJ1-1; D remains ambiguous. CDR3 length: 15 amino acids. Trimming stripped 3 bases from V and 4 bases from J, with 16 bases between. Germline assignment: CDR1 SGDLS and CDR2 YYNGEE. CDR3 sequence: CASSETPIDGTEAFF. The CDR3 DNA reads TGTGCCAGCAGCGAGACCCCCATTGATGGCACTGAAGCTTTCTTT. The variable domain in full, completed from reference TRBV9 and TRBJ1-1, reads DSGVTQTPKHLITATGQRVTLRCSPRSGDLSVYWYQQSLDQGLQFLIQYYNGEERAKGNILERFSAQQFPDLHSELNLSSLELGDSALYFCASSETPIDGTEAFFGQGTRLTVV.

The chain joins TRBV4-1 to TRBJ2-1, with a tentative D call TRBD2 (5 bases). V lost 0 bases and J 6 bases, leaving 9 bases between the germline ends. The CDR3 length is 14 residues. Germline V CDR1 and CDR2: MGHRA, YSYEKL. DNA of the CDR3: TGCGCCAGCAGCCAAGACCTAGGGAGCAATGAGCAGTTCTTC. It translates to CASSQDLGSNEQFF.

This clonotype was counted between two and nine times. The chain recombines TRBV20-1 with TRBJ2-5; perhaps D is TRBD1 or TRBD2 (6 bases each). This CDR3 comprises 15 residues. V lost 2 bases to trimming and J lost 5 bases, with 18 bases between them. Germline assignment: CDR1 DFQATT and CDR2 SNEGSKA (reference sequence). The CDR3 sequence is CSARFRGQGAETQYF. The CDR3 bases are TGCAGTGCTAGATTTCGGGGGCAGGGAGCGGAGACCCAGTACTTC.

This clonotype has a count of ten or more. This chain links TRBV29-1 with TRBJ2-3, with TRBD1 identical over 11 bases. With 5 bases clipped from V and 5 bases from J, the junction kept 6 bases outside the gene matches. There are 14 residues in the CDR3. Germline lookup yields CDR1 SQVTM and CDR2 ANQGSEA. The CDR3 coding sequence is TGCAGCGTTACGGACAGGGGGCAGGGAGATACGCAGTATTTT. This sequence encodes CSVTDRGQGDTQYF.

The gene calls are TRBV4-1 and TRBJ2-2; maybe TRBD1 (6 bases). Germline CDR1 and CDR2: MGHRA and YSYEKL. Trimming took 5 bases from V and 6 from J, leaving 22 bases between them. The CDR3 has 17 amino acids. CDR3: CASSSQQGPGASGELFF. The DNA for the CDR3 is TGCGCCAGCAGCTCCCAACAGGGTCCCGGGGCGTCCGGGGAGCTGTTTTTT.

The chain links TRBV6-1 to TRBJ2-1; 8 bases are shared with TRBD2. The CDR3 is 17 residues long. J was trimmed by 0 bases and V by 6 bases; bases with no gene match: 10. Germline V gene lookup returns CDR1 MNHNS and CDR2 SASEGT. Here the CDR3 reads CASRQTSGTSSYNEQFF. The DNA of the CDR3 is TGTGCCAGCAGGCAGACGTCCGGGACTAGCTCCTACAATGAGCAGTTCTTC.

This clonotype appeared a few times. J is TRBJ2-7 and V is TRBV27; D is undetermined. This CDR3 comprises 14 residues. Deletions cut 2 bases from V and 1 base from J, with 9 bases between. CDR1 and CDR2 from the germline V gene are MNHEY and SMNVEV (reference sequence). CDR3 residues: CASSLLSSSYEQYF. For the CDR3, the DNA is TGTGCCAGCAGTTTACTAAGCTCATCCTACGAGCAGTACTTC.

This clonotype was recorded a few times. The V call is TRBV7-8, the J call TRBJ1-3, with TRBD1 identical over 7 bases. V lost 5 bases and J lost 4; bases outside the gene matches: 5. The CDR3 consists of 14 residues. Germline assignment: CDR1 SGHVS and CDR2 FQNEAQ. CDR3 region: CASSARTGGNTIYF. The CDR3 DNA sequence: TGTGCCAGCAGCGCAAGGACAGGAGGAAACACCATATATTTT.

This clonotype was seen only a few times. This sequence joins TRBV7-2 and TRBJ2-7; D perhaps matches TRBD1 (6 bases). Germline V gene data show CDR1 as SGHTA and CDR2 as FQGNSA. Between the trimmed V and J ends, which lost 1 base and 2 bases, there was a span of 15 bases. The CDR3 contains 16 residues. CDR3 protein: CASSLVTGLTPYEQYF. The CDR3 nucleotides read TGTGCCAGCAGCTTAGTCACAGGGCTAACCCCCTACGAGCAGTACTTC.

This clonotype occurred a few times. The chain uses TRBV6-1 and TRBJ2-5; the match to TRBD1 covers 9 bases. Germline V gene sequence: CDR1 MNHNS, CDR2 SASEGT. The CDR3 sequence is 15 residues long. Germline trimming cut 6 bases from V and 5 bases from J; bases unmatched to any gene: 10. CDR3 sequence: CASSSSGTGWETQYF. In nucleotides, the CDR3 is TGTGCCAGCAGCTCTTCCGGGACAGGGTGGGAGACCCAGTACTTC.

This chain connects TRBV6-1 to TRBJ2-3, with D unresolved. This CDR3 is built from 13 residues. Per germline, CDR1 MNHNS and CDR2 SASEGT. The V end lost 10 bases, the J end lost 2 bases, and 13 bases lay between the germline ends. The CDR3 is CAILDGLTDTQYF. CDR3 DNA: TGTGCCATTTTAGATGGGCTCACAGATACGCAGTATTTT.

This clonotype was recorded a few times. The CDR3 coding sequence is TGCAGTGCTAGAGATCCCTCAGACTTTCACTACGAGCAGTACTTC. It is translated as CSARDPSDFHYEQYF. This chain connects TRBV20-1 to TRBJ2-7; D unresolved. Germline assignment: CDR1 DFQATT and CDR2 SNEGSKA (reference sequence). The CDR3 runs to 15 residues. The V and J ends lost 0 bases and 3 bases respectively, with 15 bases between them.

This clonotype showed up just a few times. V is TRBV3-1 and J is TRBJ2-1; 9 bases agree with TRBD2. Germline V lookup: CDR1 LGHDT, CDR2 YNNKEL (reference sequence). This CDR3 is 17 amino acids long. The junction had 7 bases not matched to a gene; V was cut back by 3 bases and J by 1 base. CDR3 amino acids: CASSQIVAGGSYNEQFF. CDR3 sequence (DNA): TGTGCCAGCAGCCAGATTGTGGCGGGAGGGTCCTACAATGAGCAGTTCTTC.

This clonotype was observed many times. The genes are TRBV28 and TRBJ2-5; 8 bases agree with TRBD1. The CDR3 sequence is 16 residues long. The trim removed 5 bases at V and 3 bases at J, leaving 11 bases unmatched. CDR1 and CDR2 from the germline V gene are MDHEN and SYDVKM. The CDR3 region is CASSPMDRATEETQYF. CDR3 coding DNA: TGTGCCAGCAGTCCGATGGACAGGGCCACCGAAGAGACCCAGTACTTC. Looking up the rest from reference TRBV28 and TRBJ2-5 gives the full variable domain: DVKVTQSSRYLVKRTGEKVFLECVQDMDHENMFWYRQDPGLGLRLIYFSYDVKMKEKGDIPEGYSVSREKKERFSLILESASTNQTSMYLCASSPMDRATEETQYFGPGTRLLVL.

This clonotype came up a few times. The chain couples TRBV29-1 to TRBJ2-1, with D perhaps being TRBD1 or TRBD2 (6 bases each). V dropped 6 bases and J dropped 3 bases, with 15 bases sitting between them. The CDR3 consists of 14 residues. Germline V lookup: CDR1 SQVTM, CDR2 ANQGSEA. The CDR3 DNA is TGCAGCGTGTCGGGGGCGGACCGCTACAATGAGCAGTTCTTC. It encodes CSVSGADRYNEQFF.

The chain employs TRBV7-9 and TRBJ2-7; D could derive from TRBD1 or TRBD2 (5 bases each). Per germline, CDR1 SEHNR and CDR2 FQNEAQ (reference sequence). V lost 5 bases, J lost 2 bases, and 19 bases lay in between. CDR3 length: 16 amino acids. Here the CDR3 reads CASSPKGPGPTYEQYF. CDR3 nucleotides: TGTGCCAGCAGCCCAAAGGGGCCGGGACCTACCTACGAGCAGTACTTC.

The chain links TRBV27 to TRBJ2-7; a weak D match, TRBD1 (6 bases). The CDR3 consists of 15 residues. CDR1 is MNHEY, CDR2 SMNVEV, per germline (reference sequence). The V and J ends lost 2 bases and 0 bases respectively, with 11 bases between them. CDR3: CASSLGQGLSYEQYF. The DNA for the CDR3 is TGTGCCAGCAGTTTAGGTCAGGGGCTCTCCTACGAGCAGTACTTC.

Only one count was recorded for this clonotype. The DNA for the CDR3 is TGTGCCTGGAGTGTACTTGGGGCCCATAATGAAAAACTGTTTTTT. Amino acids: CAWSVLGAHNEKLFF. The chain is built from TRBV30 and TRBJ1-4, with D maybe TRBD1 (5 bases). The CDR3 is 15 residues long. V was trimmed by 0 bases and J by 4 bases, leaving 12 bases between them. The germline V gene has CDR1 GTSNPN and CDR2 SVGIG (reference sequence).